These 30 T cell receptor beta chains share one sample of origin, sequenced in a study of blood T cells in healthy people across ages. A second roughly 6 to 11 cycle PCR used barcoded and J-beta primers. MiXCR, applied by TCRdb to the 5' RACE reads, yields one record per CDR3 protein. The sample holds about 540,000 distinct CDR3 sequences, about 24% seen once. The same sample was also used in a study of T cells of mothers and their children.

The sequencing input was blood. The receptors were sampled from a boy aged 10-17 years in good health.

The chain links TRBV5-1 to TRBJ2-1; 9 bases match TRBD1. V shed 0 bases, J shed 6 bases, and the junction held 7 bases outside the gene matches. This CDR3 is 16 amino acids long. The V gene's germline CDR1 is SGHRS and CDR2 YFSETQ. CDR3: CASSLGLGQGGNEQFF. In nucleotides, the CDR3 is TGCGCCAGCAGCTTGGGGTTGGGACAGGGTGGCAATGAGCAGTTCTTC. Looking up the rest from reference TRBV5-1 and TRBJ2-1 gives the full variable domain: KAGVTQTPRYLIKTRGQQVTLSCSPISGHRSVSWYQQTPGQGLQFLFEYFSETQRNKGNFPGRFSGRQFSNSRSEMNVSTLELGDSALYLCASSLGLGQGGNEQFFGPGTRLTVL.

This clonotype came up many times. The chain links TRBV20-1 to TRBJ2-3; D might be TRBD1 or TRBD2, each matching 5 bases. Trimming shortened V by 6 bases and J by 2 bases, and 21 bases separated the two germline ends. The germline CDR1 and CDR2 sequences are DFQATT and SNEGSKA (reference sequence). This CDR3 comprises 16 residues. DNA of the CDR3: TGCAGTGCACTACCGTTCCCGGGACCTAACACAGATACGCAGTATTTT. Translating it yields CSALPFPGPNTDTQYF.

Remarks on this clonotype: Sequence at one end of the junction differs from germline and may be a read error. V and J are TRBV28 and TRBJ1-5; D gene unclear. Germline CDR1 is MDHEN and CDR2 is SYDVKM. This CDR3 is 12 amino acids long. The CDR3 DNA follows: TGTGCCAGCAGGGAAGGGCCTCAGCCCCATCATTTT. This gives the protein CASREGPQPHHF. Drawing the rest from reference TRBV28 and TRBJ1-5, the complete variable domain is DVKVTQSSRYLVKRTGEKVFLECVQDMDHENMFWYRQDPGLGLRLIYFSYDVKMKEKGDIPEGYSVSREKKERFSLILESASTNQTSMYLCASREGPQPHHFGDGTRLSIL.

This clonotype was observed many times. CDR3 amino acids: CASSFSGGARETQYF. The CDR3 DNA sequence: TGTGCCAGCAGCTTTAGCGGGGGGGCCCGGGAGACCCAGTACTTC. This chain connects TRBV7-2 to TRBJ2-5, with 11 bases lining up with TRBD2. Germline trimming cut 3 bases from V and 5 bases from J; bases unmatched to any gene: 5. This CDR3 comprises 15 residues. Germline assignment: CDR1 SGHTA and CDR2 FQGNSA.

The chain recombines TRBV29-1 with TRBJ1-4, with D perhaps matching TRBD1 (6 bases). Deletions cut 7 bases from V and 8 bases from J, with 17 bases between. The CDR3 has 13 amino acids. Germline lookup yields CDR1 SQVTM and CDR2 ANQGSEA. CDR3 loop: CSGHDRLGEKLFF. The CDR3 nucleotides read TGCAGCGGACACGACAGGTTAGGCGAAAAACTGTTTTTT.

This clonotype has just a few counts. This chain connects TRBV28 to TRBJ2-7; 11 nucleotides agree with TRBD2. Looked up from germline, CDR1 is MDHEN and CDR2 is SYDVKM. The CDR3 totals 14 residues. J gave up 6 bases and V 3 bases, and 4 bases lay outside the gene matches. CDR3: CASSFTSGGSEQYF. The CDR3 DNA follows: TGTGCCAGCAGTTTCACTAGCGGGGGAAGCGAGCAGTACTTC.

The chain uses TRBV2 and TRBJ2-7; 7 bases agree with TRBD1. This CDR3 is built from 14 residues. Germline loops: CDR1 SNHLY, CDR2 FYNNEI. The junction had 4 bases not matched to a gene; V was cut back by 4 bases and J by 1 base. This CDR3 reads CASSADRVSYEQYF. CDR3 DNA sequence: TGTGCCAGCAGTGCTGACAGGGTGTCCTACGAGCAGTACTTC.

The genes are TRBV9 and TRBJ2-5; D remains ambiguous. CDR1 is SGDLS, CDR2 YYNGEE, per germline. The CDR3 contains 14 residues. The V gene lost 0 bases and the J gene lost 5 bases, with 11 bases spanning the gap. CDR3 sequence: CASSVVGVRETQYF. The CDR3 DNA sequence: TGTGCCAGCAGCGTAGTAGGAGTCCGCGAGACCCAGTACTTC.

The chain combines TRBV11-3 with TRBJ2-2; D gene uncertain. V lost 5 bases, J lost 5 bases, and 9 bases lay in between. This CDR3 contains 13 residues. Germline CDR1 and CDR2: SGHNT and YENEEA. CDR3 sequence: CASSGRSTGELFF. CDR3 sequence (DNA): TGTGCCAGCAGCGGGCGGAGTACCGGGGAGCTGTTTTTT.

There are many counts of this clonotype. This sequence joins TRBV29-1 and TRBJ2-7; 11 positions agree with TRBD2. The CDR3 spans 15 residues. From germline, CDR1 is SQVTM and CDR2 ANQGSEA. The ends lost 4 bases at V and 1 base at J; junction bases unmatched: 6. The CDR3 sequence is CSVALGTSGSYEQYF. CDR3 DNA: TGCAGCGTTGCTCTTGGGACTAGCGGTTCCTACGAGCAGTACTTC.

This rearrangement joins TRBV4-3 to TRBJ2-5; TRBD1 might be the D (5 bases). The CDR3 contains 14 residues. Germline CDR1 is LGHNA and CDR2 is YSLEER. V was clipped by 0 bases and J by 5 bases, with 10 bases between them. The chain's CDR3 is CASSQDNRLETQYF. DNA of the CDR3: TGCGCCAGCAGCCAAGATAACAGGCTCGAGACCCAGTACTTC.

The chain has TRBV10-3 and TRBJ2-3; D gene ambiguous. V was trimmed by 5 bases and J by 0 bases, leaving 15 bases between them. Germline V gene sequence: CDR1 ENHRY, CDR2 SYGVKD. The CDR3 is made up of 16 amino acids. This CDR3 is CAISIKRDASTDTQYF. CDR3 coding DNA: TGTGCCATCAGTATTAAGCGAGATGCTAGCACAGATACGCAGTATTTT.

The J gene is TRBJ2-1, the V gene TRBV29-1; D gene ambiguous. Trimming shortened V by 1 base and J by 9 bases, and 10 bases separated the two germline ends. The CDR3 has 12 amino acids. Germline CDR1 and CDR2: SQVTM and ANQGSEA. The CDR3 here is CSVEVQMVEQFF. The DNA of the CDR3 is TGCAGCGTTGAAGTACAGATGGTTGAGCAGTTCTTC.

The J gene is TRBJ2-3, the V gene TRBV20-1, with D hard to call. The CDR3 covers 11 residues. Germline CDR1 and CDR2: DFQATT and SNEGSKA (reference sequence). V shed 6 bases and J shed 7 bases, with 11 bases lying between them. CDR3 in amino acids: CSAIETHTQYF. In DNA, the CDR3 is TGCAGTGCAATAGAGACGCATACGCAGTATTTT.

This clonotype was detected only a few times. The chain carries TRBV28 and TRBJ2-1, with 11 bases identical to TRBD2. Trimming removed 5 bases from V and 6 bases from J; junction bases left unmatched: 9. Germline-derived CDR1 and CDR2 are MDHEN and SYDVKM. There are 16 residues in the CDR3. The DNA for the CDR3 is TGTGCCAGCAGTCCACTGACTAGCGGGACGAGCAATGAGCAGTTCTTC. This gives the protein CASSPLTSGTSNEQFF.

The CDR3 region is CALLGEKGHTGELFF. The CDR3 nucleotides read TGTGCCTTGTTGGGGGAAAAGGGACACACCGGGGAGCTGTTTTTT. The rearrangement joins TRBV30 to TRBJ2-2, with D perhaps given as TRBD1 or TRBD2 (5 bases each). From germline, CDR1 is GTSNPN and CDR2 SVGIG (reference sequence). The CDR3 is made up of 15 amino acids. Trimming removed 7 bases from V and 3 bases from J, with 18 bases in between.

This chain uses TRBV6-2 or TRBV6-3 with TRBJ1-1; D remains unclear. Trimming pared 6 bases from V and 5 bases from J, leaving 13 bases between. Germline loops: CDR1 MNHEY, CDR2 SVGEGT. The CDR3 spans 13 residues. The DNA for the CDR3 is TGTGCCAGCAGGTCCGGACTTGAGACTGAAGCTTTCTTT. Its translation is CASRSGLETEAFF.

The rearrangement links TRBV12-3 or TRBV12-4 to TRBJ2-7, with 9 nucleotides matching TRBD2. After removal of 0 bases from V and 2 bases from J, the junction contained 5 bases not matched to a gene. This CDR3 is built from 16 residues. The chain's CDR3 is CASSLARTSDAYEQYF. The CDR3 DNA sequence: TGTGCCAGCAGTTTAGCCCGGACTAGCGATGCCTACGAGCAGTACTTC.

The chain joins TRBV10-3 to TRBJ2-7; 11 bases match TRBD1. Germline V gives CDR1 ENHRY, CDR2 SYGVKD. The CDR3 consists of 14 residues. J gave up 2 bases and V 10 bases, and 7 bases lay outside the gene matches. The DNA for the CDR3 is TGTGCCACGGGGACAGGGGGGACCACCTACGAGCAGTACTTC. Its protein is CATGTGGTTYEQYF.

The V and J genes are TRBV7-3 and TRBJ2-3; D not resolved. Trimming took off 3 bases at V and 4 bases at J, with 20 bases between the two ends. The CDR3 contains 17 residues. The germline V gene has CDR1 SGHTA and CDR2 FQGTGA. CDR3 DNA: TGTGCCAGCAGCTTGGGCATAAAGAGCCCCGGACCAGATACGCAGTATTTT. Its translation: CASSLGIKSPGPDTQYF.

The chain recombines TRBV6-5 with TRBJ2-7; D is uncertain. Germline CDR1 is MNHEY and CDR2 is SVGAGI. The CDR3 length is 13 residues. V lost 0 bases to trimming and J lost 6 bases, with 9 bases between them. In nucleotides, the CDR3 is TGTGCCAGCAGTTACTCGAGGATCGGCGAGCAGTACTTC. Its protein product is CASSYSRIGEQYF.

The J gene is TRBJ2-5, the V gene TRBV27; 10 bases agree with TRBD2. This CDR3 is 16 amino acids long. The germline V gene encodes CDR1 MNHEY and CDR2 SMNVEV (reference sequence). Losses at the gene ends were 8 bases for V and 3 bases for J; bases not matched to a gene: 12. In nucleotides, the CDR3 is TGTGCCAGCCTTCAAAAGGGGCTAGCGGGGGAAGAGACCCAGTACTTC. Its protein product is CASLQKGLAGEETQYF.

This clonotype came up many times. V gene TRBV7-9 combines with J gene TRBJ2-7, with D maybe TRBD1 (5 bases). Trimming took 2 bases from V and 2 from J, leaving 10 bases between them. Germline V gene sequence: CDR1 SEHNR, CDR2 FQNEAQ (reference sequence). CDR3 size: 14 residues. CDR3 residues: CASSLPTVTYEQYF. CDR3 DNA: TGTGCCAGCAGCTTACCGACAGTAACCTACGAGCAGTACTTC.

The chain joins TRBV28 to TRBJ1-4, with D perhaps matching TRBD1 (6 bases). This CDR3 spans 15 amino acids. The V gene's germline CDR1 is MDHEN and CDR2 SYDVKM. Trimming took 2 bases from V and 5 from J, leaving 12 bases between them. This CDR3 reads CASSLNDRKNEKLFF. In nucleotides, the CDR3 is TGTGCCAGCAGTTTAAACGACAGGAAGAATGAAAAACTGTTTTTT.

Only a few counts were recorded for this clonotype. The chain couples TRBV20-1 to TRBJ1-1, with 8 bases matching TRBD1. CDR3 length: 17 amino acids. CDR1 and CDR2 (germline): DFQATT, SNEGSKA (reference sequence). V lost 3 bases and J lost 3; bases outside the gene matches: 15. The CDR3 is CSASEGGQVDWYTEAFF. The DNA for the CDR3 is TGCAGTGCTAGTGAGGGGGGACAGGTTGACTGGTACACTGAAGCTTTCTTT.

This clonotype was picked up a small number of times. V is TRBV20-1 and J is TRBJ2-5, with 10 bases lining up with TRBD2. Trimming cost V 2 bases and J 5 bases; bases outside gene matches: 8. Germline assignment: CDR1 DFQATT and CDR2 SNEGSKA (reference sequence). The CDR3 runs 15 residues. In nucleotides, the CDR3 is TGCAGTGCTAGATCCGGGACTAGCGTCGGGGAGACCCAGTACTTC. This encodes CSARSGTSVGETQYF.

This clonotype has a handful of counts. This CDR3 is CASSDRDSQTGELFF. CDR3 coding DNA: TGTGCCAGCAGTGATCGGGACAGTCAGACCGGGGAGCTGTTTTTT. The chain recombines TRBV25-1 with TRBJ2-2; 7 positions agree with TRBD1. Germline trimming cut 3 bases from V and 5 bases from J; bases unmatched to any gene: 6. This CDR3 is built from 15 residues. CDR1 is MGHDK, CDR2 SYGVNS, per germline.

This clonotype occurred many times. The J gene is TRBJ1-6, the V gene TRBV20-1; 7 bases align to TRBD1. This CDR3 spans 18 amino acids. The trim removed 2 bases at V and 1 base at J, leaving 11 bases unmatched. In germline, CDR1 is DFQATT, CDR2 SNEGSKA (reference sequence). The DNA of the CDR3 is TGCAGTGCTAGACGGTGGACTCGGACAGGTTCCTATAATTCACCCCTCCACTTT. Translation: CSARRWTRTGSYNSPLHF.

As to this clonotype: The junction and the germline gene differ at one end; a read error may be behind it. The chain joins TRBV11-2 to TRBJ2-1; D gene unclear. The CDR3 extends over 16 amino acids. The V gene's germline CDR1 is SGHAT and CDR2 FQNNGV. CDR3 in amino acids: CASSPLVPSLGNEQFF. CDR3 coding DNA: TGTGCCAGCAGCCCCCTCGTCCCAAGCTTGGGCAATGAGCAGTTTTTC.

This clonotype was seen a few times. The chain carries TRBV12-3 or TRBV12-4 and TRBJ1-5; D gene ambiguous. Trimming shortened V by 5 bases and J by 2 bases, and 7 bases separated the two germline ends. The CDR3 loop spans 13 amino acids. CDR3 sequence reads: CASSITGNQPQHF. The CDR3 DNA reads TGTGCCAGCAGTATCACCGGCAATCAGCCCCAGCATTTT.